The 25 T cell receptor beta chains listed next were all sequenced from one sample in a study of PD-L1 blockade in urothelial cancer. Measured with immunoSEQ multiplex PCR; TCRdb has only the in-frame clones, and not every one. The sample lists 35,000 to 50,000 clones, approximately 80% occurring once. Specimen: PBMCs, collected around atezolizumab (anti-PD-L1) treatment. Source of these receptors: a man between 65 and 85 years old with urothelial cancer.

The rearrangement joins TRBV28 to TRBJ2-3; perhaps TRBD2 as D (5 bases). V lost 10 bases, J lost 5 bases, and 16 bases lay in between. The CDR3 covers 13 residues. From germline, CDR1 is MDHEN and CDR2 SYDVKM. CDR3 nucleotide sequence: TGTGCCACCCTCCGAGGGCCGGAAGATACGCAGTATTTT. It is translated as CATLRGPEDTQYF.

The DNA for the CDR3 is TGTGCCAGCAGCTTGACAGTCCTGGGGGCTTTCTTT. This encodes CASSLTVLGAFF. The V call is TRBV7-9, the J call TRBJ1-1, with D tentatively TRBD1 (5 bases). Looked up from germline, CDR1 is SEHNR and CDR2 is FQNEAQ (reference sequence). V lost 3 bases and J 11 bases, leaving 13 bases between the germline ends. The CDR3 spans 12 residues.

CDR3 loop: CASSSIAGVGETQYF. The DNA for the CDR3 is TGCGCCAGCAGCTCGATAGCGGGAGTGGGGGAGACCCAGTACTTC. The chain couples TRBV5-1 to TRBJ2-5, with 9 nucleotides matching TRBD2. With 3 bases clipped from V and 5 bases from J, the junction kept 8 bases outside the gene matches. This CDR3 comprises 15 residues. Germline V lookup: CDR1 SGHRS, CDR2 YFSETQ.

V usage is TRBV19 and J usage is TRBJ2-5, with 7 bases aligning to TRBD1. Trimming took 4 bases from V and 0 from J; bases not matched to a gene: 8. The CDR3 consists of 16 residues. Per germline, CDR1 LNHDA and CDR2 SQIVND (reference sequence). Here the CDR3 reads CASSTTGTEYQETQYF. DNA for the CDR3: TGTGCCAGTAGTACGACCGGGACAGAGTACCAAGAGACCCAGTACTTC.

The chain couples TRBV11-2 to TRBJ2-2; 7 bases map to TRBD1. V lost 6 bases and J lost 3; bases outside the gene matches: 7. This CDR3 region has 15 residues. Germline V gene sequence: CDR1 SGHAT, CDR2 FQNNGV. The CDR3 nucleotides are TGTGCCAGCAGTTTATCCGGGACAGACACCGGGGAGCTGTTTTTT. This sequence encodes CASSLSGTDTGELFF.

This clone occurred a few times. The rearrangement uses TRBV5-1 and TRBJ1-2; D is uncertain. The germline V gene has CDR1 SGHRS and CDR2 YFSETQ. The CDR3 totals 11 residues. V was cut by 4 bases and J by 7 bases, with 8 bases left in between. DNA of the CDR3: TGCGCCAGCAGCGAGCCCGGTGGCTACACCTTC. Protein: CASSEPGGYTF.

Here the CDR3 DNA reads TGCGCCAGCAGCCAACAAGAACGAGTTTCAACTAATGAAAAACTGTTTTTT. Protein: CASSQQERVSTNEKLFF. This chain links TRBV4-1 with TRBJ1-4; D gene ambiguous. The CDR3 is made up of 17 amino acids. V dropped 2 bases and J dropped 0 bases, with 13 bases sitting between them. CDR1 MGHRA and CDR2 YSYEKL come from the germline V gene.

This clone occurred a few times. The rearrangement links TRBV4-3 to TRBJ1-1; no clear D gene. The germline V gene has CDR1 LGHNA and CDR2 YSLEER. CDR3 length: 15 amino acids. Trimming pared 0 bases from V and 0 bases from J, leaving 8 bases between. The CDR3 reads CASSQDDFMNTEAFF. CDR3 nucleotides: TGCGCCAGCAGCCAAGATGACTTCATGAACACTGAAGCTTTCTTT.

This chain links TRBV5-5 with TRBJ1-1; TRBD1 matches 7 bases. Trimming cost V 0 bases and J 3 bases; bases outside gene matches: 2. Looked up from germline, CDR1 is SGHKS and CDR2 is YYEKEE (reference sequence). There are 14 residues in the CDR3. CDR3 loop: CASSLVQGYTEAFF. CDR3 DNA: TGTGCCAGCAGCTTGGTACAGGGGTACACTGAAGCTTTCTTT.

The genes are TRBV4-3 and TRBJ1-1; 9 bases line up with TRBD1. This CDR3 spans 13 amino acids. J lost 11 bases, V lost 1 base, and 5 bases had no gene match. Per germline, CDR1 LGHNA and CDR2 YSLEER. CDR3 coding DNA: TGCGCCAGCAGCCAAGCCGGGACAGGGACCGCTTTCTTT. This encodes CASSQAGTGTAFF.

The rearrangement joins TRBV6-5 to TRBJ2-2; perhaps TRBD1 as D (5 bases). Deletions cut 6 bases from V and 2 bases from J, with 10 bases between. Germline V CDR1 and CDR2: MNHEY, SVGAGI. The CDR3 spans 14 residues. CDR3 amino acids: CASRPDSNTGELFF. CDR3 in DNA: TGTGCCAGCAGACCCGACAGTAACACCGGGGAGCTGTTTTTT.

The rearrangement links TRBV29-1 to TRBJ1-2, with 8 bases matching TRBD1. Trimming removed 7 bases from V and 9 bases from J; junction bases left unmatched: 7. This CDR3 comprises 11 residues. Germline CDR1 and CDR2: SQVTM and ANQGSEA. CDR3: CSGGQGLSYTF. For the CDR3, the DNA is TGCAGCGGAGGACAGGGTCTAAGCTACACCTTC.

The V call is TRBV11-2, the J call TRBJ2-1, with TRBD2 matching 7 bases. The J segment lost 0 bases and the V segment lost 3 bases, leaving 5 bases of the junction unmatched. The CDR3 covers 16 residues. CDR1 SGHAT and CDR2 FQNNGV come from the germline V gene. CDR3 amino acids: CASSFLAGRSYNEQFF. In DNA form, the CDR3 reads TGTGCCAGCAGCTTTTTAGCGGGCCGCTCCTACAATGAGCAGTTCTTC.

A note on this clone: The same CDR3 also results from other DNA sequences found in this sample. The V gene is TRBV7-2, the J gene TRBJ2-1, with 14 bases aligning to TRBD2. This CDR3 has 15 residues. The ends lost 4 bases at V and 7 bases at J; junction bases unmatched: 3. Germline CDR1 is SGHTA and CDR2 is FQGNSA. CDR3 coding DNA: TGTGCCAGCAGCTCGGGACTAGCGGGAGTTAATGAGCAGTTCTTC. Its translation: CASSSGLAGVNEQFF.

This clone appeared once. This chain joins TRBV6-6 and TRBJ1-5; tentative D call: TRBD1 (5 bases). Germline loops: CDR1 MNHNY, CDR2 SVGAGI (reference sequence). The CDR3 is 15 amino acids. V gave up 7 bases and J gave up 1 base, with 14 bases separating them. CDR3 region: CASMGGALSNQPQHF. CDR3 DNA: TGTGCCAGCATGGGTGGGGCACTAAGCAATCAGCCCCAGCATTTT.

The CDR3 nucleotides are TGTGCCAGCAGTGAAGGCGGCTACGAGCAGTACTTC. As protein: CASSEGGYEQYF. V gene TRBV2 combines with J gene TRBJ2-7, with D unclear. Per germline, CDR1 SNHLY and CDR2 FYNNEI. This CDR3 has 12 residues. Trimming stripped 1 base from V and 3 bases from J, with 4 bases between.

The rearrangement uses TRBV7-3 and TRBJ1-2, with D hard to call. V lost 6 bases and J lost 4, with 18 bases in between. The germline gives CDR1 SGHTA, CDR2 FQGTGA. The CDR3 is made up of 15 amino acids. This chain's CDR3 is CASSSSISSTYGYTF. CDR3 nucleotide sequence: TGTGCCAGCAGTTCTAGTATCAGTAGCACCTATGGCTACACCTTC.

J is TRBJ2-1 and V is TRBV4-3; D is unclear. The germline gives CDR1 LGHNA, CDR2 YSLEER. The CDR3 sequence is 16 residues long. Deletions cut 0 bases from V and 9 bases from J, with 18 bases between. This CDR3 is CASSQDWAEVIGEQFF. The DNA of the CDR3 is TGCGCCAGCAGCCAAGATTGGGCCGAAGTGATAGGTGAGCAGTTCTTC.

The CDR3 sequence is CASSRAGNTEAFF. In DNA form, the CDR3 reads TGTGCCAGCTCGCGGGCGGGGAACACTGAAGCTTTCTTT. This chain uses TRBV7-3 with TRBJ1-1, with D hard to call. Looked up from germline, CDR1 is SGHTA and CDR2 is FQGTGA. There are 13 residues in the CDR3. Trimming removed 8 bases from V and 1 base from J, with 11 bases in between.

The chain has TRBV19 and TRBJ2-5; TRBD1 matches 10 bases. CDR1 and CDR2 from the germline V gene are LNHDA and SQIVND (reference sequence). V was clipped by 6 bases and J by 5 bases; unmatched bases: 15. CDR3 size: 17 residues. CDR3 sequence (DNA): TGTGCCAGTAGCCCAGGACAGGGGGTTAATCGGTGGGAGACCCAGTACTTC. Translated, it gives CASSPGQGVNRWETQYF.

This CDR3 is CSVVGGEKLFF. The CDR3 bases are TGCAGCGTTGTCGGGGGTGAAAAACTGTTTTTT. This chain links TRBV29-1 with TRBJ1-4; maybe TRBD1 (5 bases). CDR1 is SQVTM and CDR2 is ANQGSEA in the germline V gene. V lost 4 bases, J lost 7 bases, and 7 bases lay in between. This CDR3 has 11 amino acids.

The chain uses TRBV5-1 and TRBJ2-4; tentatively, D is TRBD1 (6 bases). Between the trimmed V and J ends, which lost 4 bases and 10 bases, there was a span of 15 bases. This CDR3 spans 13 amino acids. Germline CDR1 reads SGHRS; CDR2 reads YFSETQ. The CDR3, as DNA: TGCGCCAGCAGCCCCCGGACAGCCGCAATTCAGTACTTC. Translating gives CASSPRTAAIQYF.

The gene calls are TRBV27 and TRBJ1-1; D possibly corresponds to TRBD1 (5 bases). The germline CDR1 and CDR2 sequences are MNHEY and SMNVEV (reference sequence). V shed 5 bases and J shed 3 bases, with 19 bases lying between them. CDR3 length: 16 residues. The CDR3 DNA follows: TGTGCCAGCAGTCTTCGAAACAGGCCAACCTACACTGAAGCTTTCTTT. Protein sequence: CASSLRNRPTYTEAFF.

The rearrangement joins TRBV5-6 to TRBJ2-4; possibly TRBD2 for D (5 bases). Deletions cut 4 bases from V and 11 bases from J, with 19 bases between. There are 14 residues in the CDR3. Per germline, CDR1 SGHDT and CDR2 YYEEEE. CDR3 DNA sequence: TGTGCCAGCAGCCGGGCGGGCCTAAAGGGTGTTCAGTACTTC. The encoded protein is CASSRAGLKGVQYF.

The CDR3 spells CASSYSLGSYEQYF. CDR3 nucleotide sequence: TGTGCCAGCAGTTACTCACTAGGGTCCTACGAGCAGTACTTC. The chain employs TRBV6-6 and TRBJ2-7, with D possibly matching TRBD2 (5 bases). The CDR3 is made up of 14 amino acids. The germline V and J ends were trimmed by 0 bases and 1 base, with 7 bases remaining between them. CDR1 and CDR2 from the germline V gene are MNHNY and SVGAGI (reference sequence).